These 10 T cell receptor beta chains share one sample of origin, sequenced in a study of PD-1 blockade in classical Hodgkin lymphoma. The protocol was immunoSEQ multiplex PCR, while the TCRdb copy is restricted to in-frame clones and leaves out a portion. This sample has tens of thousands of clones, with 85% to 90% found just once. Relapses following autologous stem cell transplantation were seen in all patients, with brentuximab vedotin exposure varying. This specimen was peripheral blood mononuclear cells (PBMCs), taken before the second cycle of nivolumab. The receptor source for this set is a human donor with classical Hodgkin lymphoma.

The chain joins TRBV6-5 to TRBJ1-2; D is unresolved. The CDR3 is made up of 14 amino acids. Trimming took 0 bases from V and 1 from J, leaving 6 bases between them. CDR1 and CDR2 from the germline V gene are MNHEY and SVGAGI. CDR3 DNA sequence: TGTGCCAGCAGTTACTCAGCAGTTAACTATGGCTACACCTTC. This gives the protein CASSYSAVNYGYTF.

The DNA of the CDR3 is TGTGCCAGCAGTTTAATTGAAGAGACCCAGTACTTC. Translation gives CASSLIEETQYF. The rearrangement links TRBV28 to TRBJ2-5; D gene uncertain. Germline V lookup: CDR1 MDHEN, CDR2 SYDVKM. The CDR3 has 12 residues. V lost 2 bases and J lost 3, with 4 bases in between. Supplemented by reference TRBV28 and TRBJ2-5, the full variable domain reads DVKVTQSSRYLVKRTGEKVFLECVQDMDHENMFWYRQDPGLGLRLIYFSYDVKMKEKGDIPEGYSVSREKKERFSLILESASTNQTSMYLCASSLIEETQYFGPGTRLLVL.

This chain uses TRBV19 with TRBJ1-1; TRBD1 matches at 7 bases. V lost 5 bases, J lost 7 bases, and 10 bases stayed unmatched. Per germline, CDR1 LNHDA and CDR2 SQIVND (reference sequence). CDR3 length: 14 amino acids. The CDR3 region is CASSGVTGLNEAFF. The CDR3 DNA reads TGTGCCAGTAGTGGGGTGACAGGGTTGAATGAAGCTTTCTTT.

This chain links TRBV7-6 with TRBJ2-5; tentative D call: TRBD1 (5 bases). V lost 2 bases and J 2 bases, leaving 18 bases between the germline ends. This CDR3 is built from 17 residues. The germline V gene has CDR1 SGHVS and CDR2 FNYEAQ. CDR3 sequence: CASSLPLTLDIQETQYF. The CDR3 bases are TGTGCCAGCAGCTTACCGTTGACCCTGGACATTCAAGAGACCCAGTACTTC.

The chain joins TRBV28 to TRBJ2-7; the D is unclear. V was shortened by 5 bases and J by 3 bases, with 11 bases between the two germline ends. Germline CDR1 and CDR2: MDHEN and SYDVKM. CDR3 length: 13 amino acids. The CDR3 reads CASSQTTLYEQYF. The DNA of the CDR3 is TGTGCCAGCAGTCAAACCACTCTCTACGAGCAGTACTTC. Full variable domain (remainder filled in from reference TRBV28 and TRBJ2-7): DVKVTQSSRYLVKRTGEKVFLECVQDMDHENMFWYRQDPGLGLRLIYFSYDVKMKEKGDIPEGYSVSREKKERFSLILESASTNQTSMYLCASSQTTLYEQYFGPGTRLTVT.

This sequence joins TRBV5-1 and TRBJ1-4; 9 bases line up with TRBD1. CDR3 length: 15 residues. The V and J ends lost 4 bases and 8 bases, in that order; junction bases with no gene match: 9. Germline CDR1 is SGHRS and CDR2 is YFSETQ. As DNA, the CDR3 is TGCGCCAGCAGCAACACAGGGGGCGCGGGGGAAAAACTGTTTTTT. Residues: CASSNTGGAGEKLFF.

V usage is TRBV7-9 and J usage is TRBJ2-2, with D perhaps being TRBD1 or TRBD2 (5 bases each). V was clipped by 3 bases and J by 7 bases, with 9 bases between them. CDR3 size: 13 residues. CDR1 and CDR2 from the germline V gene are SEHNR and FQNEAQ (reference sequence). CDR3: CASSLGTYGELFF. CDR3 nucleotide sequence: TGTGCCAGCAGCTTGGGGACCTACGGGGAGCTGTTTTTT.

Points on this clone: The junction does not match germline at one end; this may be a read error. This rearrangement joins TRBV28 to TRBJ2-7, with 9 bases lining up with TRBD1. Germline V gene data show CDR1 as MDHEN and CDR2 as SYDVKM. The CDR3 has 14 amino acids. As DNA, the CDR3 is TGTGCCAGCAGCAGGGACAGGGACTTTCAGCAGGTCTCCTTC. As protein: CASSRDRDFQQVSF.

The CDR3 here is CAKQGFVTGELFF. The CDR3 region has the DNA TGTGCCAAGCAGGGATTCGTCACCGGGGAGCTGTTTTTT. The rearrangement joins TRBV28 to TRBJ2-2, with a tentative D call TRBD1 (5 bases). V gave up 10 bases and J gave up 4 bases, with 13 bases separating them. Germline V CDR1 and CDR2: MDHEN, SYDVKM. The CDR3 is 13 amino acids.

The V call is TRBV10-3, the J call TRBJ2-1; 8 bases agree with TRBD2. In germline, CDR1 is ENHRY, CDR2 SYGVKD. V gave up 6 bases and J gave up 8 bases; unmatched junction bases: 6. This CDR3 contains 13 residues. The CDR3 region has the DNA TGTGCCATCAGCGGACTAGCTGCCGATGAGCAGTTCTTC. This gives the protein CAISGLAADEQFF.